The rows below give T cell receptor beta chains drawn from one sample of a study of shared clonotypes between healthy human individuals. Data came from immunoSEQ multiplex PCR; TCRdb stores just in-frame clones and leaves some out. This sample has 2 million to 2.5 million clones, with approximately 93% found just once. What was sequenced was naive CD4+ T cells from PBMCs. Receptors originate from a man aged 18 to 35 in good health. Some clones in this sample may be carry-over from other donors' samples. Both conserved end residues are part of each CDR3. Each record gives: D gene, V gene, clone size, J gene, CDR3 DNA, CDR3 protein. The D gene is left open where the match is weak. Size tells how often a clone was seen (once, few, many) or the class of an expanded clone, and some rows leave it out.

D gene: -; V gene: TRBV6-5; clone size: -; J gene: TRBJ1-5; CDR3 DNA: TGTGCCAGCAGTTCTCGTAATGAGCCCCAGCATTTT; CDR3 protein: CASSSRNEPQHF
D gene: TRBD2; V gene: TRBV7-3; clone size: -; J gene: TRBJ2-1; CDR3 DNA: TGTGCCAGCAGCCCAAGGACTAGCGGGACAATTACCTACAATGAGCAGTTCTTC; CDR3 protein: CASSPRTSGTITYNEQFF
D gene: -; V gene: TRBV18; clone size: -; J gene: TRBJ2-5; CDR3 DNA: TGTGCCAGCTCACCACCCTCGGCGGAGACCCAGTACTTC; CDR3 protein: CASSPPSAETQYF
D gene: -; V gene: TRBV4-2; clone size: -; J gene: TRBJ2-7; CDR3 DNA: TGTGCCAGCAGCCAAGTTTCGCGAGTAGGCTACGAGCAGTACTTC; CDR3 protein: CASSQVSRVGYEQYF
D gene: -; V gene: TRBV7-6; clone size: once; J gene: TRBJ2-6; CDR3 DNA: TGTGCCAGCAGCTTAGTTGGGAGCTCTGGGGCCAACGTCCTGACTTTC; CDR3 protein: CASSLVGSSGANVLTF
D gene: -; V gene: TRBV21-1; clone size: -; J gene: TRBJ1-1; CDR3 DNA: TGTGCCAGCAGCCCGGGCCACCCGGGCACTGAAGCTTTCTTT; CDR3 protein: CASSPGHPGTEAFF
D gene: TRBD2; V gene: TRBV7-2; clone size: -; J gene: TRBJ2-7; CDR3 DNA: TGTGCCAGCAGCTTAGCCGGGACTAGGGGCGCTGAGCAGTACTTC; CDR3 protein: CASSLAGTRGAEQYF
D gene: -; V gene: TRBV30; clone size: few; J gene: TRBJ1-1; CDR3 DNA: TGTGCCTGGAATAGGGGATTAGGGGCCAGAGCTTTCTTT; CDR3 protein: CAWNRGLGARAFF
D gene: -; V gene: TRBV5-4; clone size: -; J gene: TRBJ1-1; CDR3 DNA: TGTGCCAGCAGCTGGGACACCTACCCCGCCGAAGCTTTCTTT; CDR3 protein: CASSWDTYPAEAFF
D gene: -; V gene: TRBV30; clone size: -; J gene: TRBJ2-7; CDR3 DNA: TGTGCCTGGAGTGTAGAAAGAGGCTACGAGCAGTACTTC; CDR3 protein: CAWSVERGYEQYF
D gene: -; V gene: TRBV7-2; clone size: -; J gene: TRBJ2-3; CDR3 DNA: TGTGCCAGCAGCTTAGAGCGACTAAGCACAGATACGCAGTATTTT; CDR3 protein: CASSLERLSTDTQYF
D gene: TRBD1; V gene: TRBV9; clone size: -; J gene: TRBJ2-2; CDR3 DNA: TGTGCCAGCAGAGCCCGAGGACAGGGGGTTGGCGGGGAGCTGTTTTTT; CDR3 protein: CASRARGQGVGGELFF
D gene: -; V gene: TRBV7-9; clone size: -; J gene: TRBJ2-1; CDR3 DNA: TGTGCCAGCAGCTTAGTTCTTGTTGGTGAGCAGTTCTTC; CDR3 protein: CASSLVLVGEQFF
D gene: -; V gene: TRBV27; clone size: -; J gene: TRBJ1-2; CDR3 DNA: TGTGCCAGCAGTTTAGAGGGGCGGGTAAACTATGGCTACACCTTC; CDR3 protein: CASSLEGRVNYGYTF
D gene: -; V gene: TRBV28; clone size: -; J gene: TRBJ1-2; CDR3 DNA: TGTGCCAGCAGGCGGTCCGGGACACCTCCCTATGGCTACACCTTC; CDR3 protein: CASRRSGTPPYGYTF
D gene: TRBD1; V gene: TRBV5-4; clone size: -; J gene: TRBJ2-4; CDR3 DNA: TGTGCCAGCAGCACTCCGGGACAGGGGAAAAACATTCAGTACTTC; CDR3 protein: CASSTPGQGKNIQYF
D gene: -; V gene: TRBV5-1; clone size: -; J gene: TRBJ2-2; CDR3 DNA: TGCGCCAGCAGCTTGGTGGGAGTGGGCACCGGGGAGCTGTTTTTT; CDR3 protein: CASSLVGVGTGELFF
D gene: -; V gene: TRBV18; clone size: once; J gene: TRBJ2-3; CDR3 DNA: TGTGCCAGCTCATCAGGACCCCTCGATACGCAGTATTTT; CDR3 protein: CASSSGPLDTQYF
D gene: -; V gene: TRBV7-2; clone size: -; J gene: TRBJ2-5; CDR3 DNA: TGTGCCAGCAGCTTAATTCGTACCACCACCTGGACCCAGTACTTC; CDR3 protein: CASSLIRTTTWTQYF
D gene: TRBD1; V gene: TRBV28; clone size: -; J gene: TRBJ1-4; CDR3 DNA: TGTGCCAGCAGTTGGGACAGGGAGGATGAAAAACTGTTTTTT; CDR3 protein: CASSWDREDEKLFF
D gene: -; V gene: TRBV6-1; clone size: -; J gene: TRBJ2-3; CDR3 DNA: TGTGCCAGCAGTGAAGCCGTAATAGATACGCAGTATTTT; CDR3 protein: CASSEAVIDTQYF
D gene: -; V gene: TRBV1; clone size: -; J gene: TRBJ2-5; CDR3 DNA: TGCACCAGCAGCCTCATCAATAGGGGGACCAAGAAGGGGACCCAGTACTTC; CDR3 protein: CTSSLINRGTKKGTQYF
D gene: -; V gene: TRBV6-1; clone size: -; J gene: TRBJ2-7; CDR3 DNA: TGTGCCAGCAGGGGGAGCTCCTACGAGCAGTACTTC; CDR3 protein: CASRGSSYEQYF
D gene: -; V gene: TRBV29-1; clone size: -; J gene: TRBJ2-7; CDR3 DNA: TGCAGCGCCGGGGACGGAACCTACGAGCAGTACTTC; CDR3 protein: CSAGDGTYEQYF
D gene: -; V gene: TRBV6-1; clone size: -; J gene: TRBJ2-2; CDR3 DNA: TGTGCCAGCAGTGGAAGGTCGGCCCGGGAGCTGTTTTTT; CDR3 protein: CASSGRSARELFF
D gene: -; V gene: TRBV18; clone size: -; J gene: TRBJ1-3; CDR3 DNA: TGTGCCAGCTCACCGTCCAGGGAAAGAAACACCATATATTTT; CDR3 protein: CASSPSRERNTIYF
D gene: -; V gene: TRBV7-7; clone size: few; J gene: TRBJ1-1; CDR3 DNA: TGTGCCAGCAGCTTGCGCGAGAACACTGAAGCTTTCTTT; CDR3 protein: CASSLRENTEAFF
D gene: -; V gene: TRBV21-1; clone size: once; J gene: TRBJ2-7; CDR3 DNA: TGTGCCAGCAGCAAACAGGTCGGGACTAGCGGGGGGATATCCTACGAGCAGTACTTC; CDR3 protein: CASSKQVGTSGGISYEQYF
D gene: TRBD2; V gene: TRBV7-9; clone size: -; J gene: TRBJ2-2; CDR3 DNA: TGTGCCAGCAGCTTACTACCAAGAACTAGCGGGAGATTGACCGGGGAGCTGTTTTTT; CDR3 protein: CASSLLPRTSGRLTGELFF
D gene: -; V gene: TRBV2; clone size: -; J gene: TRBJ2-2; CDR3 DNA: TGTGCCAGCAGTGAACAGGGGGGCAGGGGAATCACCGGGGAGCTGTTTTTT; CDR3 protein: CASSEQGGRGITGELFF
D gene: -; V gene: TRBV5-4; clone size: -; J gene: TRBJ2-6; CDR3 DNA: TGTGCCAGCAGTTTTGAGATTTCGTCGGGGGCCAACGTCCTGACTTTC; CDR3 protein: CASSFEISSGANVLTF
D gene: -; V gene: TRBV6-6; clone size: -; J gene: TRBJ1-6; CDR3 DNA: TGTGCCAGCGGAACAGGAGATTCACCCCTCCACTTT; CDR3 protein: CASGTGDSPLHF
D gene: TRBD1; V gene: TRBV28; clone size: -; J gene: TRBJ1-2; CDR3 DNA: TGTGCCAGCGAGACAGGCAGGGGGCGTGGCGGCTACACCTTC; CDR3 protein: CASETGRGRGGYTF
D gene: -; V gene: TRBV28; clone size: -; J gene: TRBJ2-2; CDR3 DNA: TGTGCCAGCAGTTTATTGCGGTTGGGTCGAGCGTCCGGGGAGCTGTTTTTT; CDR3 protein: CASSLLRLGRASGELFF
D gene: TRBD1; V gene: TRBV7-8; clone size: once; J gene: TRBJ2-3; CDR3 DNA: TGTGCCAGCAGCTTAGAGGGGGCCCTTAGCACAGATACGCAGTATTTT; CDR3 protein: CASSLEGALSTDTQYF
D gene: TRBD1; V gene: TRBV28; clone size: -; J gene: TRBJ1-1; CDR3 DNA: TGTGCCACCAGACAGGGGACCCACACTGAAGCTTTCTTT; CDR3 protein: CATRQGTHTEAFF
D gene: -; V gene: TRBV4-1; clone size: once; J gene: TRBJ2-5; CDR3 DNA: TGCGCCAGCAGCCCTGCCGGGTCAGGCGGGGAGACCCAGTACTTC; CDR3 protein: CASSPAGSGGETQYF
D gene: -; V gene: TRBV11-2; clone size: once; J gene: TRBJ1-5; CDR3 DNA: TGTGCCAGCAGCTACGTAGGGGTGGGGCCCCAGCATTTT; CDR3 protein: CASSYVGVGPQHF
D gene: -; V gene: TRBV19; clone size: -; J gene: TRBJ2-3; CDR3 DNA: TGTGCCAGTAGTATAGAAGACGGGGATACGCAGTATTTT; CDR3 protein: CASSIEDGDTQYF
D gene: TRBD2; V gene: TRBV28; clone size: -; J gene: TRBJ2-3; CDR3 DNA: TGTGCCAGCAGCGGGGTGATCGAGCGGGAGAACACAGATACGCAGTATTTT; CDR3 protein: CASSGVIERENTDTQYF
D gene: TRBD2; V gene: TRBV9; clone size: -; J gene: TRBJ2-3; CDR3 DNA: TGTGCCAGCAGCGCTTCGCCGGGACTAGCGGGGCCCCGCACAGATACGCAGTATTTT; CDR3 protein: CASSASPGLAGPRTDTQYF
D gene: -; V gene: TRBV5-4; clone size: -; J gene: TRBJ1-1; CDR3 DNA: TGTGCCAGCAGCCTCCCAAATGTCCGGGGGGTGAACACTGAAGCTTTCTTT; CDR3 protein: CASSLPNVRGVNTEAFF
D gene: -; V gene: TRBV6-5; clone size: -; J gene: TRBJ1-1; CDR3 DNA: TGTGCCAGCAGTCTGGAAGGGGGCACTGAAGCTTTCTTT; CDR3 protein: CASSLEGGTEAFF
D gene: -; V gene: TRBV19; clone size: -; J gene: TRBJ2-4; CDR3 DNA: TGTGCCAGTATCGGCTCCAAAAACATTCAGTACTTC; CDR3 protein: CASIGSKNIQYF
D gene: -; V gene: TRBV7-6; clone size: -; J gene: TRBJ1-1; CDR3 DNA: TGTGCCAGCAGCTTAGCGGTGGGATCTGAAGCTTTCTTT; CDR3 protein: CASSLAVGSEAFF
D gene: -; V gene: TRBV28; clone size: -; J gene: TRBJ1-5; CDR3 DNA: TGTGCCAGCAGCGGGTTTACAGGGAAGGATCAGCCCCAGCATTTT; CDR3 protein: CASSGFTGKDQPQHF
D gene: TRBD1; V gene: TRBV6-6; clone size: once; J gene: TRBJ1-2; CDR3 DNA: TGTGCCAGCAGTTCCCCGGGACAGGGACTCTACACCTTC; CDR3 protein: CASSSPGQGLYTF
D gene: TRBD1; V gene: TRBV9; clone size: -; J gene: TRBJ2-2; CDR3 DNA: TGTGCCAGCAGCGTAAGCGGACAGGGTTACACCGGGGAGCTGTTTTTT; CDR3 protein: CASSVSGQGYTGELFF
D gene: TRBD2; V gene: TRBV10-1; clone size: -; J gene: TRBJ2-7; CDR3 DNA: TGCGCCACCTCGCGGGGGGACGCCGAGCAGTACTTC; CDR3 protein: CATSRGDAEQYF
D gene: -; V gene: TRBV6-5; clone size: -; J gene: TRBJ2-7; CDR3 DNA: TGTGCCAGCAGTTCCCGAACTGGGGAGCAGTACTTC; CDR3 protein: CASSSRTGEQYF
D gene: -; V gene: TRBV19; clone size: -; J gene: TRBJ2-2; CDR3 DNA: TGTGCCAGTAGCGTTACAGGGTCCGGGGAGCTGTTTTTT; CDR3 protein: CASSVTGSGELFF
D gene: TRBD2; V gene: TRBV5-1; clone size: -; J gene: TRBJ2-3; CDR3 DNA: TGCGCCAGCAGCTTGCCCAGCGGGAATGGAGGGGATACGCAGTATTTT; CDR3 protein: CASSLPSGNGGDTQYF
D gene: -; V gene: TRBV10-1; clone size: few; J gene: TRBJ2-2; CDR3 DNA: TGCGCCAGCAGTGAGAGACTAGGGACCGGGGAGCTGTTTTTT; CDR3 protein: CASSERLGTGELFF
D gene: -; V gene: TRBV19; clone size: -; J gene: TRBJ2-7; CDR3 DNA: TGTGCCAGTAGTATAGTTAACGGACCCTACGAGCAGTACTTC; CDR3 protein: CASSIVNGPYEQYF
D gene: -; V gene: TRBV7-9; clone size: -; J gene: TRBJ2-4; CDR3 DNA: TGTGCCAGCAGCGAAGTGGTAGAAAACATTCAGTACTTC; CDR3 protein: CASSEVVENIQYF
D gene: TRBD1; V gene: TRBV27; clone size: -; J gene: TRBJ2-7; CDR3 DNA: TGTGCCAGCGGTGGACAGGGATCCCACGAGCAGTACTTC; CDR3 protein: CASGGQGSHEQYF
D gene: -; V gene: TRBV4-3; clone size: once; J gene: TRBJ1-1; CDR3 DNA: TGCGCCAGCAGCCAAGTTCTGAAGAACACTGAAGCTTTCTTT; CDR3 protein: CASSQVLKNTEAFF
D gene: -; V gene: TRBV7-3; clone size: -; J gene: TRBJ2-3; CDR3 DNA: TGTGCCAGCAGCTTAGATCCAGGTTACACAGATACGCAGTATTTT; CDR3 protein: CASSLDPGYTDTQYF